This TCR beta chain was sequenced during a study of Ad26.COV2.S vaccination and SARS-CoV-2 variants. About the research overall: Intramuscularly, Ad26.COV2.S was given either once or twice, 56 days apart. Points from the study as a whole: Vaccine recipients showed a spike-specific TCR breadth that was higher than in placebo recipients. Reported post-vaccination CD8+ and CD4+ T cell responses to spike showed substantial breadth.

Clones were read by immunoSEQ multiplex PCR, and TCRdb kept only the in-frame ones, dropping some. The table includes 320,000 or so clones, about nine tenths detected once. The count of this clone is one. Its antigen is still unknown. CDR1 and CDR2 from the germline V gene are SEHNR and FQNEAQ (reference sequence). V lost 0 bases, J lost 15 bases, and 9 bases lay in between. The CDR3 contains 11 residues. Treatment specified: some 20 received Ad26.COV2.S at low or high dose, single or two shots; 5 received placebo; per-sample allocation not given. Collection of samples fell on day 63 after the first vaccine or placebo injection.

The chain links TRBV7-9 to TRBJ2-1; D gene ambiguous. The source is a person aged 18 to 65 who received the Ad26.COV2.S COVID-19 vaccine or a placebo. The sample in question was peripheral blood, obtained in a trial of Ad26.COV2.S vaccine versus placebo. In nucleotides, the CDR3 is TGTGCCAGCAGCTTAGCCTATCACACGTTCTTC. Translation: CASSLAYHTFF.